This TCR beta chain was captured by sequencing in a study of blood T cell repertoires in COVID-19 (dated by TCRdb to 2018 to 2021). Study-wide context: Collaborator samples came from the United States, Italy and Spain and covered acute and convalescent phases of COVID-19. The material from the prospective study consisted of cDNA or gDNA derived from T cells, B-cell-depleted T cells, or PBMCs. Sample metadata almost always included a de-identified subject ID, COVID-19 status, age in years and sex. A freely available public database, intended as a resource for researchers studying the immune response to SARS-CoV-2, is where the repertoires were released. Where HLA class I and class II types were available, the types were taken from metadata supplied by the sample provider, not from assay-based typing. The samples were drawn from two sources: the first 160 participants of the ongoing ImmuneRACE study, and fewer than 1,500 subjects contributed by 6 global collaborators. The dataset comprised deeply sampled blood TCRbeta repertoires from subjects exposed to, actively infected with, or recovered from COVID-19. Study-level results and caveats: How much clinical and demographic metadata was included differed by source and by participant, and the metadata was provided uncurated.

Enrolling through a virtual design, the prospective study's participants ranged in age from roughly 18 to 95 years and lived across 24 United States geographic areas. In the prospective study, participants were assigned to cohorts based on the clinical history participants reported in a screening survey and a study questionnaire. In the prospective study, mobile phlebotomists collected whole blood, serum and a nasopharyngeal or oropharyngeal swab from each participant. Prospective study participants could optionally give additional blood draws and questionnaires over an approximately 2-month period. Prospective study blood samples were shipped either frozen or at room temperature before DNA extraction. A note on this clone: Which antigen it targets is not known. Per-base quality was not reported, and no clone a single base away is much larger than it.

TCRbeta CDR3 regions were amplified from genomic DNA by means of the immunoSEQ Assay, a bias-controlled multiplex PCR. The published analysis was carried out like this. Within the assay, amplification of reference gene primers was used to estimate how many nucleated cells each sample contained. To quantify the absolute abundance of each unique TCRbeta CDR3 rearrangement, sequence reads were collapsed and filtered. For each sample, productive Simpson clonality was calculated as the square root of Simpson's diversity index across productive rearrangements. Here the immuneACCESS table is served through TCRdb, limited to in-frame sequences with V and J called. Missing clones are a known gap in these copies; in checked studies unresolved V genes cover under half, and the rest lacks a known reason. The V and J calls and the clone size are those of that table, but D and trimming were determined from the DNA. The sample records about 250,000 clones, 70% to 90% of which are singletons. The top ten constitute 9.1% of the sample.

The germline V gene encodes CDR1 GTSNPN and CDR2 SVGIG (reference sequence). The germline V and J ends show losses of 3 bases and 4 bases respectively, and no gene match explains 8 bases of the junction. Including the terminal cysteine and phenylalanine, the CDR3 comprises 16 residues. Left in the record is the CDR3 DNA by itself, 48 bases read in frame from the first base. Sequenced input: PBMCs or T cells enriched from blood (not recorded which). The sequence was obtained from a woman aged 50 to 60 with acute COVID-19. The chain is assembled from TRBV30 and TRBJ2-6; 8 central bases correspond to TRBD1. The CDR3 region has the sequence CAWRPPDRAGANVLTF. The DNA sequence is TGTGCCTGGAGACCCCCGGACAGGGCGGGGGCCAACGTCCTGACTTTC.